The sequence of this T cell receptor (beta chain) was determined in a study of cytomegalovirus exposure and HLA in healthy donors. This CDR3 is 15 amino acids long. V gave up 2 bases and J gave up 5 bases; unmatched junction bases: 7. Germline lookup yields CDR1 MNHNS and CDR2 SASEGT. A multiplex PCR was run with 60 Vbeta primers and 13 Jbeta primers. Method: immunoSEQ multiplex PCR; TCRdb's copy keeps in-frame clones and lacks some. The sample carries approximately 190,000 clones, over 70% recorded once. The specimen sequenced was PBMCs. The origin of this receptor is a man aged 40-49 years in good health and CMV-seropositive. The chain uses TRBV6-1 and TRBJ2-5, with TRBD2 identical over 8 bases. CDR3 region: CASSERAGAGETQYF. CDR3 in DNA: TGTGCCAGCAGTGAACGAGCGGGAGCCGGGGAGACCCAGTACTTC.